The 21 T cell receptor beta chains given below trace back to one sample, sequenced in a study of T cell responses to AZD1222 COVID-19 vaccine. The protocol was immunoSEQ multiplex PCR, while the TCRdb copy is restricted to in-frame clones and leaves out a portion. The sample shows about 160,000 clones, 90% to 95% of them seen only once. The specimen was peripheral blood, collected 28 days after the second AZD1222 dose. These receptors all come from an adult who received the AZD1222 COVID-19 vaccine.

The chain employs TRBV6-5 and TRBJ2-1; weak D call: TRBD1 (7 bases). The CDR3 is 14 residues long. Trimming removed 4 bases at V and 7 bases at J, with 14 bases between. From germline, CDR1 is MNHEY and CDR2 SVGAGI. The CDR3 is CASSFGGTVNEQFF. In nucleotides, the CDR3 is TGTGCCAGCAGTTTTGGGGGGACAGTTAATGAGCAGTTCTTC.

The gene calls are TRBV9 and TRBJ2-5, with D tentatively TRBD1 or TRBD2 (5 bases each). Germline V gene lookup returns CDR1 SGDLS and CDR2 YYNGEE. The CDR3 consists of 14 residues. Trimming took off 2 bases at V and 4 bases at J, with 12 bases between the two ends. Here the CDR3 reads CASSVVGAGETQYF. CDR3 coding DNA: TGTGCCAGCAGCGTTGTAGGGGCGGGAGAGACCCAGTACTTC.

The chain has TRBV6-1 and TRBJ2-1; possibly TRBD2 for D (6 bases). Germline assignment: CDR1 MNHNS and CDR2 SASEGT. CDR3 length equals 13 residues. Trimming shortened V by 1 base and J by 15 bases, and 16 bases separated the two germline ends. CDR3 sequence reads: CASSEVSLARWFF. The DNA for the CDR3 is TGTGCCAGCAGTGAAGTTTCCCTAGCGCGGTGGTTCTTC.

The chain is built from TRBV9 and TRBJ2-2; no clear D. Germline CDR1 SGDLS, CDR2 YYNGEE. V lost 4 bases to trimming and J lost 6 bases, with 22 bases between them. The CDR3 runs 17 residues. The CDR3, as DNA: TGTGCCAGCAGCCCCACACTACCGGGCTCAGGACCCGGGGAGCTGTTTTTT. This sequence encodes CASSPTLPGSGPGELFF.

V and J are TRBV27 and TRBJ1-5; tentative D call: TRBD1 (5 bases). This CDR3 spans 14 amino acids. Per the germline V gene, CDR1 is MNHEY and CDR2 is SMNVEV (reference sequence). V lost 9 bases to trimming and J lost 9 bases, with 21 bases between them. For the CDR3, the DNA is TGTGCCAGTTCAAAGTGGGGCGTCAAGTGGCCCCAGCATTTT. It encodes CASSKWGVKWPQHF.

CDR3 in amino acids: CASSEFGGSYGYTF. The CDR3 DNA reads TGTGCCAGCAGTGAATTTGGGGGGAGCTATGGCTACACCTTC. The J gene is TRBJ1-2, the V gene TRBV25-1; perhaps TRBD1 as D (5 bases). Germline CDR1 MGHDK, CDR2 SYGVNS. This CDR3 region has 14 residues. V was trimmed by 1 base and J by 4 bases, leaving 10 bases between them.

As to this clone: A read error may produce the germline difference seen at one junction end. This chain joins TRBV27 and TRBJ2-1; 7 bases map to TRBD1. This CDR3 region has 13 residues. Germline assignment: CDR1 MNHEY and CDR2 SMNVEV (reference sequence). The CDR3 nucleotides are TGTGCCAGCAGTTTATCGCGGCAGGGGGTGGGGATCTTC. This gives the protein CASSLSRQGVGIF.

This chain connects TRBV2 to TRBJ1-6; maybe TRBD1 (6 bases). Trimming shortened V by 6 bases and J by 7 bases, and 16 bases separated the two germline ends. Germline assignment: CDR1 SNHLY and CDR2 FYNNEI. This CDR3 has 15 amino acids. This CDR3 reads CASSALTGGNSPLHF. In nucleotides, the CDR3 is TGTGCCAGCAGCGCGTTGACAGGCGGCAATTCACCCCTCCACTTT.

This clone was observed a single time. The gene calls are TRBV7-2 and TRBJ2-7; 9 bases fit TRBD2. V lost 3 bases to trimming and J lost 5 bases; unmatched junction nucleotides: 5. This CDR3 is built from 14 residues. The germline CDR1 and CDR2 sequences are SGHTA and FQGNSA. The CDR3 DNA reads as TGTGCCAGCAGCTTTAGCGGGAGTCCCCACGAGCAGTACTTC. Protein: CASSFSGSPHEQYF.

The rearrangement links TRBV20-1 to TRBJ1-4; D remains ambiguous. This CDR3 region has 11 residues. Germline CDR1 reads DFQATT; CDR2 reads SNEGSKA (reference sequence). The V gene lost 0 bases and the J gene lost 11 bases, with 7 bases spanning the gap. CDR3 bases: TGCAGTGCTAGAGATTCCTATAAACTGTTTTTT. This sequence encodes CSARDSYKLFF.

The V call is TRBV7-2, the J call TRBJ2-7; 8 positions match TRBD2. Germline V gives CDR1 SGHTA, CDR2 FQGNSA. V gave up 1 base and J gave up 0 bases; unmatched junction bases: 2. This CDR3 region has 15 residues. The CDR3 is CASSLVSGSSYEQYF. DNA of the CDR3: TGTGCCAGCAGCTTAGTGAGCGGGAGCTCCTACGAGCAGTACTTC. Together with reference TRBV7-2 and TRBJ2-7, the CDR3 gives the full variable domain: GAGVSQSPSNKVTEKGKDVELRCDPISGHTALYWYRQSLGQGLEFLIYFQGNSAPDKSGLPSDRFSAERTGGSVSTLTIQRTQQEDSAVYLCASSLVSGSSYEQYFGPGTRLTVT.

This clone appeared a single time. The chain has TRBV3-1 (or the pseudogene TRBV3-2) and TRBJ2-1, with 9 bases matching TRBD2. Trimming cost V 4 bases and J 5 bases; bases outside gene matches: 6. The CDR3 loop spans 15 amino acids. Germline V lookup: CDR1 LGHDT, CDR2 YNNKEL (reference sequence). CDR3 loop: CASSLSTSGHNEQFF. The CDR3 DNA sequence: TGTGCCAGCAGCCTCTCGACTAGCGGTCACAATGAGCAGTTCTTC.

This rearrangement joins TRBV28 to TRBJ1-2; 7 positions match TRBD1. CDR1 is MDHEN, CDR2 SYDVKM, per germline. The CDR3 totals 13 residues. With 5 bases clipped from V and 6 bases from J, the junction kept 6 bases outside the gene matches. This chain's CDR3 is CASSLWGTDGYTF. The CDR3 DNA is TGTGCCAGCAGTCTTTGGGGGACAGATGGCTACACCTTC.

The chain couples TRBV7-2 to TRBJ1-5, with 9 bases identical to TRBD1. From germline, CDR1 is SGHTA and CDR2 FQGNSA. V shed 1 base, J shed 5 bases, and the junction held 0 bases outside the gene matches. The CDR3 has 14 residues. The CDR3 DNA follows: TGTGCCAGCAGCTTAGGGGACAGGGATCAGCCCCAGCATTTT. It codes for CASSLGDRDQPQHF.

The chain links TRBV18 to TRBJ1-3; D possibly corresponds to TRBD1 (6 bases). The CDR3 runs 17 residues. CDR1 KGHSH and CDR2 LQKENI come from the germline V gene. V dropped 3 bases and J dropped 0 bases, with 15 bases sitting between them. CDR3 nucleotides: TGTGCCAGCTCACCCTTGCTCAGGGGACCCTCTGGAAACACCATATATTTT. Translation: CASSPLLRGPSGNTIYF.

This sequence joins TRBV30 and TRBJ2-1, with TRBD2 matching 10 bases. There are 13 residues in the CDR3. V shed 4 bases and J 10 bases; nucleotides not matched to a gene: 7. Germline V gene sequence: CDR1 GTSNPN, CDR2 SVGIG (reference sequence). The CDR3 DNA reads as TGTGCCTGGAAGTGGCTAGCGGGGGCCGAGCAGTTCTTC. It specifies CAWKWLAGAEQFF.

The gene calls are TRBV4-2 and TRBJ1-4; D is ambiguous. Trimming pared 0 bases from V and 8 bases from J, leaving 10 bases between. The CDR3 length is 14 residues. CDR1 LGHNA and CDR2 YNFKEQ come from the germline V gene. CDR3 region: CASSQDSGGEKLFF. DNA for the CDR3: TGTGCCAGCAGCCAAGATAGCGGCGGCGAAAAACTGTTTTTT.

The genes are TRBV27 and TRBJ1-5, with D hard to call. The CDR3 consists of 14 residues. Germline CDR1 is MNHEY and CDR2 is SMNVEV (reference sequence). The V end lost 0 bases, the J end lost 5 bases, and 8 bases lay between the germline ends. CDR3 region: CASSLSSGDQPQHF. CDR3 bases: TGTGCCAGCAGTTTATCTTCTGGGGATCAGCCCCAGCATTTT.

The CDR3 region is CATDWGTGELFF. The CDR3 DNA sequence: TGTGCCACCGACTGGGGGACCGGGGAGCTGTTTTTT. The chain is built from TRBV28 and TRBJ2-2; either TRBD1 or TRBD2 may fit D (5 bases each). V dropped 10 bases and J dropped 5 bases, with 11 bases sitting between them. This CDR3 region has 12 residues. CDR1 and CDR2 from the germline V gene are MDHEN and SYDVKM.

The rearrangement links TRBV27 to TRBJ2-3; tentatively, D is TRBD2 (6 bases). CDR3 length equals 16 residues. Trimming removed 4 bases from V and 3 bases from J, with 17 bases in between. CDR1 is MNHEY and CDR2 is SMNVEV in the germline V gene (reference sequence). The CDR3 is CASSWARGIGTDTQYF. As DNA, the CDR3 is TGTGCCAGCAGTTGGGCGCGGGGTATCGGAACAGATACGCAGTATTTT.

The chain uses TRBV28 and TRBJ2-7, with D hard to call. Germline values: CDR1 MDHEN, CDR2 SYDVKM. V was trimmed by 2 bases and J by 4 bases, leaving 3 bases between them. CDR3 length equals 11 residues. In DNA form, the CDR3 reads TGTGCCAGCAGTTTAGCTTACGAGCAGTACTTC. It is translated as CASSLAYEQYF.